This T cell receptor beta chain was obtained from a study of HIV-infected patients and healthy controls. Study results and caveats: Size-matched repertoire data failed to replicate the apparent Gini index recovery after therapy in HIV-infected patients. Healthy controls shared more CDR3 sequences between individuals than HIV-infected patients did. In healthy controls, MAIT alpha CDR3s were common; in HIV+ repertoires, severely depleted.

This clonotype was seen ten or more times. Its matching antigen is unknown. Alpha and beta constant-region primers primed reverse transcription of around 0.5 ug RNA. Each of the alpha and beta chains got its own library through chain-specific third strand synthesis with indices. TCRdb called the 5' RACE reads again in MiXCR, with one record for every CDR3 protein. The table records roughly 11,000 distinct CDR3 sequences, 4.5% to 5.5% of them present only once. No cell fractionation was done, so the repertoire covers all unsorted peripheral blood T cells. CDR1 and CDR2 from the germline V gene are SEHNR and FQNEAQ (reference sequence). This CDR3 region has 14 residues. V was trimmed by 7 bases and J by 8 bases, leaving 18 bases between them.

This chain uses TRBV7-9 with TRBJ1-5, with a tentative D call TRBD1 (6 bases). Sequenced input: blood. This receptor was identified in an adult in good health. The CDR3: CASTKGPGDEPQHF. The CDR3 bases are TGTGCCAGCACCAAAGGCCCAGGGGATGAGCCCCAGCATTTT. The complete variable domain, with remaining parts taken from reference TRBV7-9 and TRBJ1-5, reads DTGVSQNPRHKITKRGQNVTFRCDPISEHNRLYWYRQTLGQGPEFLTYFQNEAQLEKSRLLSDRFSAERPKGSFSTLEIQRTEQGDSAMYLCASTKGPGDEPQHFGDGTRLSIL.